What follows are 30 T cell receptor beta chains derived from one specimen sequenced in a study of T cell repertoires in cytomegalovirus infection. Their cognate antigens are unknown. TCRdb called the reads again in MiXCR, with one record for every CDR3 protein. The sample includes under 500,000 distinct CDR3 sequences, under 55% seen only once; the top ten take about 45%. The sample here was cultured PBMCs, taken from culture after CMV antigen stimulation. The receptors stem from a human donor in good health (CMV status not recorded). Some clones in this sample may be carry-over from other donors' samples.

V gene TRBV20-1 combines with J gene TRBJ1-5; perhaps TRBD1 as D (6 bases). Trimming pared 2 bases from V and 3 bases from J, leaving 8 bases between. This CDR3 comprises 13 residues. Germline V gives CDR1 DFQATT, CDR2 SNEGSKA (reference sequence). The chain's CDR3 is CSARSGANQPQHF. CDR3 bases: TGCAGTGCTAGATCGGGGGCCAATCAGCCCCAGCATTTT.

The chain uses TRBV7-6 and TRBJ2-1, with 11 bases identical to TRBD2. This CDR3 has 17 amino acids. Germline lookup yields CDR1 SGHVS and CDR2 FNYEAQ. V dropped 2 bases and J dropped 4; count of bases not matched to a gene: 7. The CDR3 DNA is TGTGCCAGCAGCTTATCCCCCGGGACTAGCGGTTACAATGAGCAGTTCTTC. Translating it yields CASSLSPGTSGYNEQFF.

The chain recombines TRBV4-3 with TRBJ2-5, with D perhaps assigned TRBD1 or TRBD2 (5 bases each). The germline gives CDR1 LGHNA, CDR2 YSLEER. Trimming cost V 0 bases and J 5 bases, with 13 bases left between them. The CDR3 contains 15 residues. The CDR3 here is CASSQDPGTGETQYF. The DNA for the CDR3 is TGCGCCAGCAGCCAAGATCCTGGGACCGGGGAGACCCAGTACTTC.

The rearrangement joins TRBV4-1 to TRBJ2-3; no firm D call. The germline V gene encodes CDR1 MGHRA and CDR2 YSYEKL. Trimming took off 1 base at V and 6 bases at J, with 23 bases between the two ends. The CDR3 is 18 residues long. CDR3 loop: CASSQAPKRIKARDTQYF. DNA of the CDR3: TGCGCCAGCAGCCAAGCTCCAAAAAGGATTAAGGCCCGGGATACGCAGTATTTT.

This sequence joins TRBV7-2 and TRBJ2-3; tentatively, D is TRBD1 or TRBD2 (5 bases each). Germline V gives CDR1 SGHTA, CDR2 FQGNSA. The CDR3 contains 16 residues. The V end was cut by 6 bases, the J end by 6 bases, with 22 bases between. The CDR3 DNA sequence: TGTGCCAGCAGGGCACCAGGGACCCTATCGTCGGATACGCAGTATTTT. Its translation: CASRAPGTLSSDTQYF.

CDR3 in DNA: TGTGCCAGCAGACCCCCAACTAGCAGCGGGGAGCTGTTTTTT. Translation: CASRPPTSSGELFF. The V call is TRBV7-4, the J call TRBJ2-2; possibly TRBD2 for D (6 bases). The germline V gene has CDR1 SGHVT and CDR2 SQSDAQ. V shed 6 bases and J shed 7 bases, with 15 bases lying between them. This CDR3 comprises 14 residues.

This clonotype has more than one count but fewer than ten. The CDR3 reads CASTGLAGVSYNEQFF. The CDR3 DNA sequence: TGTGCCAGCACCGGACTAGCGGGAGTATCCTACAATGAGCAGTTCTTC. The chain links TRBV12-3 or TRBV12-4 to TRBJ2-1, with 13 bases identical to TRBD2. The CDR3 contains 16 residues. V lost 7 bases and J lost 1; bases outside the gene matches: 4.

This sequence joins TRBV7-2 and TRBJ1-2, with a weak D call TRBD1 (6 bases). Germline V gene lookup returns CDR1 SGHTA and CDR2 FQGNSA. V shed 4 bases and J shed 4 bases, with 10 bases lying between them. The CDR3 extends over 13 amino acids. CDR3 in DNA: TGTGCCAGCAGCTCCGGACAGACCTATGGCTACACCTTC. Translation: CASSSGQTYGYTF.

This chain joins TRBV11-2 and TRBJ2-7; 12 bases are shared with TRBD2. Germline lookup yields CDR1 SGHAT and CDR2 FQNNGV. This CDR3 contains 17 residues. The J segment lost 5 bases and the V segment lost 0 bases, leaving 8 bases of the junction unmatched. This CDR3 reads CASSLDGLAGGLDEQYF. The CDR3 coding sequence is TGTGCCAGCAGCTTAGATGGGCTAGCGGGAGGGTTAGACGAGCAGTACTTC.

The chain couples TRBV6-1 to TRBJ2-5; 11 bases are a match to TRBD1. This CDR3 is built from 14 residues. Germline V CDR1 and CDR2: MNHNS, SASEGT. J was trimmed by 4 bases and V by 8 bases; bases with no gene match: 6. The CDR3 spells CASGDRGKGETQYF. The CDR3 nucleotides read TGTGCCAGCGGGGACAGGGGGAAGGGAGAGACCCAGTACTTC.

This CDR3 is CASSFLNRGYTF. CDR3 DNA: TGTGCCAGTAGTTTCCTTAATAGGGGCTACACCTTC. The rearrangement links TRBV19 to TRBJ1-2; D unresolved. There are 12 residues in the CDR3. Germline CDR1 LNHDA, CDR2 SQIVND (reference sequence). The V end lost 5 bases, the J end lost 8 bases, and 12 bases lay between the germline ends.

V and J are TRBV4-3 and TRBJ1-5, with D unresolved. The ends were cut back, 4 bases at V and 6 bases at J, with 13 bases in the middle. Germline values: CDR1 LGHNA, CDR2 YSLEER. The CDR3 runs to 14 residues. CDR3 sequence (DNA): TGCGCCAGCAGCCCGGAGCAGGATGTTCAGCCCCAGCATTTT. Its translation is CASSPEQDVQPQHF.

In this sample, this clonotype turned up a few times. The chain joins TRBV7-9 to TRBJ2-2; no reliable D call. Trimming left V 5 bases short and J 1 base short, with 14 bases between. Germline assignment: CDR1 SEHNR and CDR2 FQNEAQ (reference sequence). The CDR3 is 16 residues long. The CDR3 protein is CASSPPKGKNTGELFF. DNA for the CDR3: TGTGCCAGCAGCCCCCCCAAAGGGAAGAACACCGGGGAGCTGTTTTTT.

The chain carries TRBV11-2 and TRBJ2-6, with TRBD1 as a possible D gene (5 bases). V was pared by 4 bases and J by 0 bases, with 10 bases between. The CDR3 contains 16 residues. Germline V gene lookup returns CDR1 SGHAT and CDR2 FQNNGV. In DNA form, the CDR3 reads TGTGCCAGCAGCTCCTCGCAGGGCTCTGGGGCCAACGTCCTGACTTTC. This codes for CASSSSQGSGANVLTF.

The CDR3 reads CASSLVGGGRFEQYF. As DNA, the CDR3 is TGTGCCAGCAGCTTAGTCGGGGGCGGGAGATTCGAGCAGTACTTC. J is TRBJ2-7 and V is TRBV7-8; possible D gene TRBD2, 7 bases. The V and J ends lost 1 base and 6 bases respectively, with 16 bases between them. This CDR3 is 15 amino acids long. Germline CDR1 and CDR2: SGHVS and FQNEAQ.

The chain's CDR3 is CASSGRTGIFEQYF. The CDR3, as DNA: TGTGCCAGCAGCGGCAGGACAGGTATTTTCGAGCAGTACTTC. The J gene is TRBJ2-7, the V gene TRBV7-8; 7 nucleotides agree with TRBD1. Germline V lookup: CDR1 SGHVS, CDR2 FQNEAQ. V gave up 5 bases and J gave up 6 bases; unmatched junction bases: 10. This CDR3 is built from 14 residues.

This clonotype showed up just a few times. This chain uses TRBV7-8 with TRBJ2-1; TRBD2 matches at 11 bases. The CDR3 runs 19 residues. Trimming took 0 bases from V and 8 from J; bases not matched to a gene: 15. Germline V gene sequence: CDR1 SGHVS, CDR2 FQNEAQ. The CDR3 DNA reads as TGTGCCAGCAGCTTAGCCCCCCCCAGACTAGCGGGGACCTCGGATGAGCAGTTCTTC. Its protein is CASSLAPPRLAGTSDEQFF.

This clonotype occurred a few times. This chain joins TRBV11-2 and TRBJ1-1, with D possibly TRBD1 on 5 matching bases. This CDR3 spans 14 amino acids. The V and J ends lost 0 bases and 6 bases respectively, with 11 bases between them. Germline-derived CDR1 and CDR2 are SGHAT and FQNNGV. The CDR3 loop reads CASSLDLGVPEAFF. The CDR3 DNA follows: TGTGCCAGCAGCTTAGATCTAGGGGTACCTGAAGCTTTCTTT.

This clonotype appeared once. The chain is built from TRBV20-1 and TRBJ1-2, with TRBD1 identical over 9 bases. The CDR3 is 13 residues long. Trimming cost V 0 bases and J 8 bases; bases outside gene matches: 4. Germline V gene data show CDR1 as DFQATT and CDR2 as SNEGSKA (reference sequence). CDR3 protein: CSARDGTGYGYTF. For the CDR3, the DNA is TGCAGTGCTAGAGATGGGACAGGGTACGGCTACACCTTC.

The chain combines TRBV19 with TRBJ1-2; a weak D match, TRBD1 (6 bases). This CDR3 spans 13 amino acids. Germline CDR1 and CDR2: LNHDA and SQIVND (reference sequence). V lost 6 bases and J 2 bases, leaving 10 bases between the germline ends. CDR3 nucleotides: TGTGCCAGTAGAAATCAGGGGAACTATGGCTACACCTTC. Translation: CASRNQGNYGYTF.

The chain joins TRBV10-3 to TRBJ2-7, with D possibly TRBD2 on 6 matching bases. Trimming removed 3 bases at V and 2 bases at J, with 14 bases between. Germline CDR1 is ENHRY and CDR2 is SYGVKD. The length of the CDR3 is 15 residues. Written as DNA, the CDR3 is TGTGCCATCAGTGACGAGCCGCGGGAAACCTACGAGCAGTACTTC. Amino acids: CAISDEPRETYEQYF.

The chain uses TRBV7-7 and TRBJ2-1; D perhaps matches TRBD1 (6 bases). The CDR3 has 13 amino acids. In germline, CDR1 is SSHAT, CDR2 FNYEAQ (reference sequence). V shed 5 bases and J shed 9 bases, with 14 bases lying between them. DNA of the CDR3: TGTGCCAGCAGCCACGGACAGTTAGGTGAGCAGTTCTTC. It codes for CASSHGQLGEQFF.

This clonotype was found a few times. CDR3 loop: CASSIGPPANYGYTF. CDR3 DNA: TGTGCCAGTAGTATCGGCCCTCCAGCGAACTATGGCTACACCTTC. V and J are TRBV19 and TRBJ1-2; D remains unclear. V lost 3 bases, J lost 2 bases, and 13 bases lay in between. The germline V gene has CDR1 LNHDA and CDR2 SQIVND (reference sequence). This CDR3 contains 15 residues.

This clonotype was counted a few times. The chain joins TRBV15 to TRBJ2-7; 7 nucleotides agree with TRBD1. The germline V gene has CDR1 LNHNV and CDR2 YYDKDF (reference sequence). The CDR3 length is 18 residues. V trimming: 0 bases; J trimming: 0 bases; junction bases outside the gene matches: 11. The CDR3 DNA sequence: TGTGCCACCAGCAGAGAGGATTGGTTGTACAGGGGCTCCTACGAGCAGTACTTC. Protein sequence: CATSREDWLYRGSYEQYF. Full variable domain (rest looked up from reference TRBV15 and TRBJ2-7): DAMVIQNPRYQVTQFGKPVTLSCSQTLNHNVMYWYQQKSSQAPKLLFHYYDKDFNNEADTPDNFQSRRPNTSFCFLDIRSPGLGDTAMYLCATSREDWLYRGSYEQYFGPGTRLTVT.

This sequence joins TRBV15 and TRBJ2-7, with D tentatively TRBD1 (6 bases). The V gene lost 0 bases and the J gene lost 2 bases, with 11 bases spanning the gap. This CDR3 spans 15 amino acids. Germline values: CDR1 LNHNV, CDR2 YYDKDF (reference sequence). Here the CDR3 DNA reads TGTGCCACCAGCAGAGAGCCGCAGGGGACCTACGAGCAGTACTTC. Its translation is CATSREPQGTYEQYF.

The CDR3 loop is CASSPDPMRDIQYF. For the CDR3, the DNA is TGTGCCAGCAGCCCTGACCCGATGAGGGACATTCAGTACTTC. The chain combines TRBV7-6 with TRBJ2-4; possibly TRBD2 for D (5 bases). The V and J ends lost 5 bases and 8 bases respectively, with 16 bases between them. CDR1 and CDR2 (germline): SGHVS, FNYEAQ. This CDR3 contains 14 residues.

This clonotype was counted a single time. The genes are TRBV10-3 and TRBJ1-4; D call uncertain. Germline V gives CDR1 ENHRY, CDR2 SYGVKD. This CDR3 is 13 amino acids long. V lost 8 bases and J 5 bases, leaving 12 bases between the germline ends. The CDR3 nucleotides are TGTGCCATCCGTAGAGCGGAGAATGAAAAACTGTTTTTT. It translates to CAIRRAENEKLFF.

The chain carries TRBV6-8 and TRBJ1-1; a possible D gene is TRBD1 (5 bases). Trimming took off 2 bases at V and 0 bases at J, with 10 bases between the two ends. The germline gives CDR1 MNHGY, CDR2 SAAAGT. This CDR3 contains 15 residues. The CDR3 spells CASSYSRGMNTEAFF. CDR3 bases: TGTGCCAGCAGTTACAGCCGGGGCATGAACACTGAAGCTTTCTTT.

CDR3 nucleotide sequence: TGCAGTGCTGGGACTAGCGCTTACAATGAGCAGTTCTTC. This translates into CSAGTSAYNEQFF. The V call is TRBV20-1, the J call TRBJ2-1, with TRBD2 matching 10 bases. J was trimmed by 4 bases and V by 5 bases; bases with no gene match: 2. The CDR3 consists of 13 residues. The V gene's germline CDR1 is DFQATT and CDR2 SNEGSKA (reference sequence).

The V and J genes are TRBV12-3 or TRBV12-4 and TRBJ2-1; 13 nucleotides line up with TRBD2. J was trimmed by 7 bases and V by 5 bases; bases with no gene match: 8. The CDR3 consists of 16 residues. The CDR3 bases are TGTGCCAGCAGTGCAGCCGGGACTAGCGGGGAGAATGAGCAGTTCTTC. Protein product: CASSAAGTSGENEQFF.